The 27 T cell receptor beta chains presented below share a single source sample, sequenced in a study of T-cell reconstitution after alpha-beta-depleted transplantation in children. Unique molecular identifiers tagged the TCRbeta library. One entry per CDR3 protein results from TCRdb running MiXCR on the PCR reads. The sample consists of about 270,000 distinct CDR3 sequences, roughly 9.5% of them appearing once. The input for sequencing was PBMCs from the stem cell graft donor, taken from the stem cell graft. The receptor source for this set is a human donor who donated a stem cell graft to a child with SCID.

J is TRBJ2-7 and V is TRBV3-1; 7 bases align to TRBD1. V lost 3 bases, J lost 4 bases, and 6 bases stayed unmatched. This CDR3 has 14 residues. The germline gives CDR1 LGHDT, CDR2 YNNKEL (reference sequence). CDR3 region: CASSQRTGAYEQYF. CDR3 bases: TGTGCCAGCAGCCAGAGGACAGGAGCTTACGAGCAGTACTTC.

V gene TRBV7-8 combines with J gene TRBJ1-3; no definite D call. Deletions cut 1 base from V and 1 base from J, with 8 bases between. The germline V gene has CDR1 SGHVS and CDR2 FQNEAQ. The CDR3 is made up of 15 amino acids. DNA of the CDR3: TGTGCCAGCAGCTTAGGAACCACTTCTGGAAACACCATATATTTT. It specifies CASSLGTTSGNTIYF.

This clonotype turned up a few times. The V call is TRBV5-1, the J call TRBJ2-1, with TRBD1 matching 7 bases. The CDR3 contains 15 residues. CDR1 is SGHRS, CDR2 YFSETQ, per germline. V was pared by 3 bases and J by 4 bases, with 7 bases of the junction left unmatched. The CDR3 sequence: CASSSYRGRYNEQFF. Written as DNA, the CDR3 is TGCGCCAGCAGCTCATACAGGGGCCGGTACAATGAGCAGTTCTTC.

This clonotype was seen a handful of times. This CDR3 reads CATIFRAWWTEAFF. In nucleotides, the CDR3 is TGTGCCACCATTTTCAGGGCTTGGTGGACTGAAGCTTTCTTT. The chain recombines TRBV24-1 with TRBJ1-1, with D perhaps TRBD1 (5 bases). Per the germline V gene, CDR1 is KGHDR and CDR2 is SFDVKD. V lost 8 bases and J 5 bases, leaving 17 bases between the germline ends. The CDR3 length is 14 residues.

This clonotype has just a few counts. The rearrangement joins TRBV6-5 to TRBJ2-1, with D maybe TRBD2 (7 bases). V was clipped by 4 bases and J by 8 bases, with 18 bases between them. Germline values: CDR1 MNHEY, CDR2 SVGAGI. The CDR3 spans 15 residues. The CDR3, as DNA: TGTGCCAGCAGTTGGGTTGGGGGGGGCCTGGATGAGCAGTTCTTC. Translating gives CASSWVGGGLDEQFF.

Ten or more counts support this clonotype. CDR3: CASSFVGVGNTIYF. CDR3 sequence (DNA): TGTGCCAGCAGCTTTGTCGGGGTTGGAAACACCATATATTTT. The gene calls are TRBV12-3 or TRBV12-4 and TRBJ1-3, with D hard to call. There are 14 residues in the CDR3. The V end lost 6 bases, the J end lost 3 bases, and 12 bases lay between the germline ends.

This clonotype was detected once. V and J are TRBV10-3 and TRBJ2-5; D possibly corresponds to TRBD2 (6 bases). CDR3 length: 12 amino acids. V shed 3 bases and J shed 5 bases, with 7 bases lying between them. Germline V gives CDR1 ENHRY, CDR2 SYGVKD. CDR3 region: CAISDRGETQYF. For the CDR3, the DNA is TGTGCCATCAGTGATCGGGGGGAGACCCAGTACTTC.

This clonotype was seen only a few times. The gene calls are TRBV20-1 and TRBJ2-7; D may be TRBD1 (6 bases). The CDR3 runs 13 residues. Germline V gene data show CDR1 as DFQATT and CDR2 as SNEGSKA (reference sequence). Trimming left V 3 bases short and J 6 bases short, with 15 bases between. The CDR3 DNA reads TGCAGTGCTAGTGTTAGGGTACAGGGCGAGCAGTACTTC. It yields the protein CSASVRVQGEQYF.

The chain is built from TRBV5-1 and TRBJ1-2, with 9 bases identical to TRBD1. Unmatched junction bases numbered 3, after V lost 8 bases and J lost 4 bases. The CDR3 spans 12 residues. Germline values: CDR1 SGHRS, CDR2 YFSETQ. The CDR3 loop is CASGQGSYGYTF. CDR3 DNA sequence: TGCGCCAGTGGACAGGGGTCCTATGGCTACACCTTC. Looking up the rest from reference TRBV5-1 and TRBJ1-2 gives the full variable domain: KAGVTQTPRYLIKTRGQQVTLSCSPISGHRSVSWYQQTPGQGLQFLFEYFSETQRNKGNFPGRFSGRQFSNSRSEMNVSTLELGDSALYLCASGQGSYGYTFGSGTRLTVV.

The chain combines TRBV7-6 with TRBJ2-5, with 7 bases that match TRBD2. V lost 4 bases and J lost 4; bases outside the gene matches: 12. The CDR3 covers 16 residues. Per the germline V gene, CDR1 is SGHVS and CDR2 is FNYEAQ. The CDR3 sequence: CASSSPWGGGGETQYF. The CDR3 DNA reads as TGTGCCAGCAGCTCCCCCTGGGGGGGAGGCGGAGAGACCCAGTACTTC.

V gene TRBV5-1 combines with J gene TRBJ2-5, with D uncertain. The V and J ends lost 2 bases and 1 base respectively, with 21 bases between them. Germline-derived CDR1 and CDR2 are SGHRS and YFSETQ. This CDR3 comprises 18 residues. CDR3 sequence: CASSLVRMADPAQETQYF. DNA of the CDR3: TGCGCCAGCAGCTTAGTACGTATGGCCGACCCAGCCCAAGAGACCCAGTACTTC.

The chain couples TRBV24-1 to TRBJ2-3; 7 bases align to TRBD1. CDR1 KGHDR and CDR2 SFDVKD come from the germline V gene. This CDR3 region has 15 residues. V shed 4 bases, J shed 3 bases, and the junction held 6 bases outside the gene matches. The CDR3 is CATSDTGTVTDTQYF. The CDR3 nucleotides are TGTGCCACCAGTGACACCGGGACAGTAACAGATACGCAGTATTTT.

With regard to this clonotype: Just one base apart from a much larger clone, this may be a read error. The chain employs TRBV7-8 and TRBJ2-1; D is perhaps TRBD2 (6 bases). The V end lost 5 bases, the J end lost 10 bases, and 21 bases lay between the germline ends. The CDR3 covers 15 residues. Germline V gene lookup returns CDR1 SGHVS and CDR2 FQNEAQ. CDR3 region: CASSRDVGAGGEQFF. The DNA of the CDR3 is TGTGCCAGCAGCCGGGATGTGGGTGCTGGGGGGGAGCAGTTCTTC. The full variable domain, in which reference TRBV7-8 and TRBJ2-1 provide the parts outside the CDR3, is GAGVSQSPRYKVAKRGQDVALRCDPISGHVSLFWYQQALGQGPEFLTYFQNEAQLDKSGLPSDRFFAERPEGSVSTLKIQRTQQEDSAVYLCASSRDVGAGGEQFFGPGTRLTVL.

The sample holds a few counts of this clonotype. The rearrangement joins TRBV2 to TRBJ1-5; the D is unclear. The CDR3 extends over 13 amino acids. The germline V gene has CDR1 SNHLY and CDR2 FYNNEI. The ends were cut back, 4 bases at V and 1 base at J, with 5 bases in the middle. The CDR3 bases are TGTGCCAGCAGTGGCCAGAGCAATCAGCCCCAGCATTTT. It translates to CASSGQSNQPQHF.

This clonotype has ten or more counts. This chain links TRBV27 with TRBJ1-6; D remains ambiguous. The V gene lost 3 bases and the J gene lost 9 bases, with 6 bases spanning the gap. Germline V gives CDR1 MNHEY, CDR2 SMNVEV (reference sequence). The CDR3 has 12 amino acids. The CDR3, as DNA: TGTGCCAGCAGTTTTTGGGGTTCACCCCTCCACTTT. Protein: CASSFWGSPLHF.

The chain uses TRBV9 and TRBJ2-1; D gene uncertain. This CDR3 spans 16 amino acids. V was shortened by 2 bases and J by 1 base, with 13 bases between the two germline ends. From germline, CDR1 is SGDLS and CDR2 YYNGEE. CDR3 DNA: TGTGCCAGCAGCGTCGCGACCTCAGATTCCTACAATGAGCAGTTCTTC. Translated: CASSVATSDSYNEQFF.

This clonotype was detected a few times. The chain combines TRBV5-1 with TRBJ1-3; D is uncertain. V lost 0 bases and J 0 bases, leaving 10 bases between the germline ends. CDR1 and CDR2 (germline): SGHRS, YFSETQ. This CDR3 region has 16 residues. Written as DNA, the CDR3 is TGCGCCAGCAGCTTGGGACATCCCAACTCTGGAAACACCATATATTTT. Translating it yields CASSLGHPNSGNTIYF.

J is TRBJ2-7 and V is TRBV9, with D perhaps TRBD2 (6 bases). Trimming shortened V by 4 bases and J by 6 bases, and 17 bases separated the two germline ends. Germline V lookup: CDR1 SGDLS, CDR2 YYNGEE. This CDR3 is built from 14 residues. This CDR3 is CASSPETGEPEQYF. CDR3 sequence (DNA): TGTGCCAGCAGCCCAGAGACGGGAGAGCCCGAGCAGTACTTC.

This clonotype has at least ten counts. The rearrangement joins TRBV12-3 or TRBV12-4 to TRBJ2-5, with 11 bases identical to TRBD2. The ends lost 6 bases at V and 2 bases at J; junction bases unmatched: 2. The CDR3 consists of 14 residues. The CDR3 nucleotides read TGTGCCAGCAGAGTAGCGGGGGGGCAAGAGACCCAGTACTTC. Translation: CASRVAGGQETQYF.

This clonotype was seen many times. The J gene is TRBJ2-7, the V gene TRBV6-1; D is unclear. Germline loops: CDR1 MNHNS, CDR2 SASEGT. V dropped 5 bases and J dropped 2 bases, with 13 bases sitting between them. The CDR3 covers 14 residues. In DNA form, the CDR3 reads TGTGCCAGCAGTAATGGGGTAAGAGCCTACGAGCAGTACTTC. This translates into CASSNGVRAYEQYF.

This clonotype came up many times. The V call is TRBV20-1, the J call TRBJ1-5; D is unclear. Germline CDR1 is DFQATT and CDR2 is SNEGSKA (reference sequence). CDR3 length: 13 residues. V was cut by 0 bases and J by 4 bases, with 7 bases left in between. DNA of the CDR3: TGCAGTGCTAGAGATCCGGGGAATCAGCCCCAGCATTTT. Protein product: CSARDPGNQPQHF.

J is TRBJ2-7 and V is TRBV7-9; weak D call: TRBD2 (7 bases). CDR3 length equals 15 residues. The germline V gene has CDR1 SEHNR and CDR2 FQNEAQ (reference sequence). Trimming removed 5 bases from V and 6 bases from J, with 20 bases in between. CDR3 protein: CASSPGGQDPFEQYF. The CDR3 DNA reads as TGTGCCAGCAGCCCCGGGGGGCAGGATCCCTTCGAGCAGTACTTC.

In its sample, this clonotype was seen a few times. The chain is built from TRBV4-1 and TRBJ2-1; D call uncertain. V shed 4 bases and J shed 2 bases, with 15 bases lying between them. The length of the CDR3 is 16 residues. CDR1 is MGHRA, CDR2 YSYEKL, per germline. CDR3 loop: CASSPLGGNTYNEQFF. In nucleotides, the CDR3 is TGCGCCAGCAGCCCTCTTGGCGGCAATACCTACAATGAGCAGTTCTTC.

There are many counts of this clonotype. The chain carries TRBV2 and TRBJ2-1; D possibly corresponds to TRBD2 (5 bases). CDR1 and CDR2 (germline): SNHLY, FYNNEI. This CDR3 has 16 amino acids. The germline V and J ends were trimmed by 1 base and 4 bases, with 14 bases remaining between them. CDR3 sequence reads: CASSEEALAPYNEQFF. CDR3 in DNA: TGTGCCAGCAGTGAAGAGGCGCTAGCCCCTTACAATGAGCAGTTCTTC.

This clonotype was detected ten times or more. The chain combines TRBV7-9 with TRBJ1-2, with TRBD1 matching 9 bases. Trimming took 3 bases from V and 5 from J; bases not matched to a gene: 4. In germline, CDR1 is SEHNR, CDR2 FQNEAQ (reference sequence). The CDR3 spans 14 residues. The CDR3: CASSLGQGGYGYTF. DNA of the CDR3: TGTGCCAGCAGCTTGGGACAGGGAGGTTATGGCTACACCTTC.

This clonotype was detected a few times. V and J are TRBV7-2 and TRBJ1-2, with D perhaps matching TRBD1 (5 bases). The CDR3 sequence is 16 residues long. V was pared by 4 bases and J by 2 bases, with 17 bases between. Germline CDR1 and CDR2: SGHTA and FQGNSA. CDR3 sequence: CASSSYPRDRNYGYTF. DNA for the CDR3: TGTGCCAGCAGCTCTTATCCCCGGGACCGCAACTATGGCTACACCTTC.

The sample holds many counts of this clonotype. The chain couples TRBV10-3 to TRBJ1-1; D may be TRBD1 (5 bases). The CDR3 spans 13 residues. V was clipped by 5 bases and J by 1 base, with 8 bases between them. Per germline, CDR1 ENHRY and CDR2 SYGVKD. CDR3 protein: CAISWDQNTEAFF. CDR3 sequence (DNA): TGTGCCATCAGTTGGGACCAGAACACTGAAGCTTTCTTT.